Presented here are 24 T cell receptor beta chains from one specimen sequenced in a study of CXCR3-negative and CXCR3-positive naive CD8 T cells. All TRB cDNA libraries came from 5' RACE performed with UMI labels. TCRdb re-called the 5' RACE reads, yielding one record per CDR3 amino acid sequence without DNA. Recorded for this sample: tens of thousands of distinct CDR3 sequences. Source material: naive CXCR3- CD8+ T cells from blood. Stated subset: CD45RO-CCR7+CD27+CD95- naive CD8+ T cells lacking CXCR3 (TNR3-). The source of these receptors is a human donor in good health. Some clones in this sample may be carry-over from other donors' samples.

V and J are TRBV6-4 and TRBJ1-1; TCRdb returns TRBD1, unconfirmable since there is no DNA. The CDR3 consists of 12 residues. Germline V lookup: CDR1 MRHNA, CDR2 SNTAGT. The CDR3 loop is CASSDPGGEAFF.

The CDR3 is CASSHTLDTAGPELFF. The rearrangement links TRBV18 to TRBJ2-2. This CDR3 has 16 amino acids. CDR1 is KGHSH and CDR2 is LQKENI in the germline V gene.

V usage is TRBV5-1 and J usage is TRBJ2-7; TCRdb calls TRBD2, which cannot be checked without DNA. Germline assignment: CDR1 SGHRS and CDR2 YFSETQ. The CDR3 extends over 16 amino acids. The CDR3 loop reads CASSLAEGPLGYEQYF.

The CDR3 loop reads CASSPSGTISYNEQFF. The chain recombines TRBV6-2 or TRBV6-3 with TRBJ2-1; TCRdb indicates TRBD1, and absent DNA this call remains unverified. CDR3 size: 16 residues. CDR1 is MNHEY, CDR2 SVGEGT, per germline.

The V gene is TRBV5-5, the J gene TRBJ2-3; TCRdb's assignment of TRBD2 cannot be checked, as there is no DNA. Germline-derived CDR1 and CDR2 are SGHKS and YYEKEE (reference sequence). The CDR3 runs 17 residues. The CDR3 loop is CASSWRPFGGSTDTQYF.

V is TRBV20-1 and J is TRBJ2-1; TCRdb picks TRBD1, but there is no DNA to check that call. The CDR3 has 14 amino acids. CDR1 DFQATT and CDR2 SNEGSKA come from the germline V gene (reference sequence). The CDR3: CSAWDRDPYNEQFF.

The CDR3 sequence: CASELIAVEQFF. This chain connects TRBV7-9 to TRBJ2-1. Germline assignment: CDR1 SEHNR and CDR2 FQNEAQ (reference sequence). The CDR3 covers 12 residues.

The V and J genes are TRBV5-1 and TRBJ2-1. Per germline, CDR1 SGHRS and CDR2 YFSETQ. The CDR3 extends over 16 amino acids. The CDR3 loop is CASSLASEQPYNEQFF.

CDR3 region: CASSQDYVYNEQFF. The chain employs TRBV3-1 and TRBJ2-1. Germline V gene data show CDR1 as LGHDT and CDR2 as YNNKEL (reference sequence). The CDR3 runs 14 residues.

V gene TRBV6-5 combines with J gene TRBJ2-7; TCRdb outputs TRBD2, but without DNA this stays unchecked. The V gene's germline CDR1 is MNHEY and CDR2 SVGAGI. CDR3 length: 17 amino acids. The CDR3 sequence: CASRTTGGMGASYEQYF.

The J gene is TRBJ2-3, the V gene TRBV6-6; TCRdb calls TRBD1, which cannot be checked without DNA. The CDR3 is 14 amino acids. Germline-derived CDR1 and CDR2 are MNHNY and SVGAGI (reference sequence). This chain's CDR3 is CASSSSRPLDTQYF.

The chain combines TRBV20-1 with TRBJ2-2. CDR3 length: 13 residues. From germline, CDR1 is DFQATT and CDR2 SNEGSKA (reference sequence). The CDR3 loop is CSARRVEAGELFF.

The CDR3 loop reads CASSSHSNEQFF. The chain joins TRBV7-2 to TRBJ2-1. The germline CDR1 and CDR2 sequences are SGHTA and FQGNSA. The CDR3 spans 12 residues.

This chain connects TRBV19 to TRBJ2-5; TCRdb names TRBD1, which stays unverified in the absence of DNA. This CDR3 is built from 16 residues. CDR1 is LNHDA and CDR2 is SQIVND in the germline V gene (reference sequence). CDR3 region: CASSIDWRTGVKTQYF.

The chain is built from TRBV7-2 and TRBJ2-7; the D call from TCRdb, TRBD2, cannot be confirmed without DNA. The V gene's germline CDR1 is SGHTA and CDR2 FQGNSA. This CDR3 comprises 15 residues. The CDR3 here is CASRSSGSPSYEQYF.

The chain combines TRBV20-1 with TRBJ1-2; TCRdb indicates TRBD1, and absent DNA this call remains unverified. The CDR3 spans 13 residues. In germline, CDR1 is DFQATT, CDR2 SNEGSKA (reference sequence). This CDR3 is CSAKTLGGYGYTF.

The chain is built from TRBV7-2 and TRBJ2-5; TCRdb's D call, TRBD2, is unchecked because there is no DNA. This CDR3 region has 16 residues. Germline lookup yields CDR1 SGHTA and CDR2 FQGNSA. The chain's CDR3 is CASSLVQLAIGETQYF.

The chain links TRBV21-1 to TRBJ1-1; TCRdb reports TRBD1, a call that lacks DNA to check it against. TRBV21-1 is a documented pseudogene. CDR3 length: 14 amino acids. CDR3 amino acids: CASSRTGKVTEAFF.

The J gene is TRBJ2-1, the V gene TRBV12-3 or TRBV12-4; the D call from TCRdb, TRBD1, cannot be confirmed without DNA. The length of the CDR3 is 15 residues. The CDR3 loop reads CASSLFRGRRDEQFF.

This chain's CDR3 is CASSLNPAYNEQFF. The chain joins TRBV7-3 to TRBJ2-1. The CDR3 contains 14 residues. Per the germline V gene, CDR1 is SGHTA and CDR2 is FQGTGA.

The rearrangement joins TRBV5-6 to TRBJ2-3; TCRdb selects TRBD2, and the lack of DNA leaves this call unchecked. The CDR3 runs 17 residues. Germline CDR1 and CDR2: SGHDT and YYEEEE. CDR3 residues: CASSSEASGGGTDTQYF.

This chain uses TRBV30 with TRBJ2-1; without DNA, the TCRdb call of TRBD2 cannot be checked. This CDR3 has 15 amino acids. The germline V gene encodes CDR1 GTSNPN and CDR2 SVGIG (reference sequence). CDR3 sequence reads: CAWARDSSSYNEQFF.

The CDR3 protein is CASSKAEDARGYNEQFF. The chain recombines TRBV7-9 with TRBJ2-1; absent DNA, TCRdb's TRBD1 call cannot be checked. Germline V CDR1 and CDR2: SEHNR, FQNEAQ (reference sequence). This CDR3 has 17 residues.

The V call is TRBV7-9, the J call TRBJ2-1; TCRdb lists TRBD2, though no DNA is available to test this call. The CDR3 totals 21 residues. CDR1 and CDR2 (germline): SEHNR, FQNEAQ (reference sequence). CDR3 region: CASSPKKEASGGRASYNEQFF.